This T cell receptor (beta chain) was captured in a study of cytomegalovirus exposure and HLA in healthy donors. The CDR3 is 17 residues long. Of note for this clone: Its antigen is still unknown.

This PCR relied on a set of 60 Vbeta primers and 13 Jbeta primers. Profiling relied on immunoSEQ multiplex PCR, and the TCRdb table lists in-frame clones only, not all of them. The table has approximately 130,000 clones, nearly 80% seen once. General study findings and limits: HLA alleles were associated with fewer than 20,000 TCR beta sequences in a later analysis at 0.05 false discovery rate. Researchers reported in a later analysis that common viral pathogens appeared linked to several top clusters. A further, later analysis showed that HLA-associated TCR beta chains (compared with equally common others) were more clonally expanded.

The sample comprised PBMCs. This receptor was obtained from a woman in her 40s in good health and CMV-seronegative. V and J are TRBV21-1 and TRBJ2-5; TRBD1 is the table's D call and was not checked against the DNA. TRBV21-1 is a pseudogene. In nucleotides, the CDR3 is TGTGCCAGCAGCCCGAAAACGTTTACCAGGGGACGGGAGACCCAGTACTTC. The encoded protein is CASSPKTFTRGRETQYF.